Listed here are 24 T cell receptor beta chains from one sample, sequenced in a study of blood T cell repertoires in COVID-19. Assay used: immunoSEQ multiplex PCR; TCRdb lists only in-frame clones, some missing. The table lists 30,000 to 40,000 clones, 83% of them singletons. The sequencing sample was made of peripheral blood. These TCRs come from a man aged 50 or older with acute or convalescent COVID-19.

This rearrangement joins TRBV6-5 to TRBJ2-7, with D possibly being TRBD1 (5 bases). This CDR3 region has 13 residues. Per the germline V gene, CDR1 is MNHEY and CDR2 is SVGAGI. Trimming cost V 0 bases and J 5 bases, with 8 bases left between them. The CDR3 DNA sequence: TGTGCCAGCAGTTACTCGATCAGGGACGAGCAGTACTTC. Its protein is CASSYSIRDEQYF.

This rearrangement joins TRBV9 to TRBJ2-7, with D possibly TRBD1 on 6 matching bases. V was cut by 3 bases and J by 4 bases, with 8 bases left in between. Germline values: CDR1 SGDLS, CDR2 YYNGEE. This CDR3 contains 12 residues. CDR3 coding DNA: TGTGCCAGCAGCGGCCAGGGGTACGAGCAGTACTTC. Translation: CASSGQGYEQYF.

This rearrangement joins TRBV28 to TRBJ2-4; D is unresolved. The V end was cut by 6 bases, the J end by 6 bases, with 9 bases between. CDR3 length: 12 residues. Germline V gene sequence: CDR1 MDHEN, CDR2 SYDVKM. CDR3: CASSPSLNIQYF. CDR3 coding DNA: TGTGCCAGCAGCCCGAGCCTAAACATTCAGTACTTC.

By frequency in the sample, this clone is medium-sized (0.01 to 0.1%). The V and J genes are TRBV7-8 and TRBJ2-3, with 8 bases lining up with TRBD2. V lost 4 bases, J lost 3 bases, and 9 bases stayed unmatched. CDR1 is SGHVS, CDR2 FQNEAQ, per germline. This CDR3 region has 16 residues. The CDR3 loop reads CASSSPPAGGTDTQYF. DNA of the CDR3: TGTGCCAGCAGCTCCCCCCCCGCGGGGGGTACAGATACGCAGTATTTT.

This clone occurred a few times. CDR3 nucleotides: TGTGCCAGTACAGGACAGGGGGAGGGTGAGCAGTTCTTC. As protein: CASTGQGEGEQFF. V usage is TRBV19 and J usage is TRBJ2-1; 10 bases match TRBD1. Germline lookup yields CDR1 LNHDA and CDR2 SQIVND (reference sequence). V lost 7 bases and J lost 9; bases outside the gene matches: 6. The CDR3 has 13 residues.

J is TRBJ2-5 and V is TRBV4-1, with a possible D match to TRBD1 (7 bases). Germline V gene lookup returns CDR1 MGHRA and CDR2 YSYEKL. V was shortened by 0 bases and J by 4 bases, with 21 bases between the two germline ends. The CDR3 sequence is 18 residues long. CDR3 loop: CASSQDRDWKEGAETQYF. The CDR3 nucleotides are TGCGCCAGCAGCCAAGATCGGGATTGGAAGGAGGGGGCAGAGACCCAGTACTTC.

The chain recombines TRBV27 with TRBJ1-2; possibly TRBD1 for D (5 bases). Looked up from germline, CDR1 is MNHEY and CDR2 is SMNVEV (reference sequence). The V end lost 2 bases, the J end lost 1 base, and 11 bases lay between the germline ends. This CDR3 comprises 15 residues. The CDR3 DNA sequence: TGTGCCAGCAGTTTACGGGGGGTTTATAACTATGGCTACACCTTC. It encodes CASSLRGVYNYGYTF.

This chain joins TRBV5-4 and TRBJ2-5, with 15 bases aligning to TRBD2. CDR1 SGHNT and CDR2 YYREEE come from the germline V gene (reference sequence). The junction had 9 bases not matched to a gene; V was cut back by 4 bases and J by 8 bases. This CDR3 region has 16 residues. The CDR3 protein is CASSIGTSGRTGTQYF. The CDR3 DNA reads as TGTGCCAGCAGCATCGGGACTAGCGGGAGGACGGGAACCCAGTACTTC. The whole variable domain, filled in from reference TRBV5-4 and TRBJ2-5, reads ETGVTQSPTHLIKTRGQQVTLRCSSQSGHNTVSWYQQALGQGPQFIFQYYREEENGRGNFPPRFSGLQFPNYSSELNVNALELDDSALYLCASSIGTSGRTGTQYFGPGTRLLVL.

The V call is TRBV29-1, the J call TRBJ1-2; 7 bases map to TRBD1. Unmatched junction bases numbered 9, after V lost 5 bases and J lost 3 bases. The CDR3 spans 14 residues. Germline V gene lookup returns CDR1 SQVTM and CDR2 ANQGSEA. This CDR3 is CSVSNQGVYYGYTF. DNA of the CDR3: TGCAGCGTTTCAAACCAGGGGGTTTACTATGGCTACACCTTC.

The chain employs TRBV6-5 and TRBJ1-3; 10 nucleotides agree with TRBD1. Germline-derived CDR1 and CDR2 are MNHEY and SVGAGI. This CDR3 is 16 amino acids long. V shed 2 bases, J shed 0 bases, and the junction held 1 base outside the gene matches. DNA of the CDR3: TGTGCCAGCAGTTACGGGACAGGGGACTCTGGAAACACCATATATTTT. It specifies CASSYGTGDSGNTIYF.

The rearrangement uses TRBV7-9 and TRBJ2-7, with 10 bases identical to TRBD1. Germline V gene sequence: CDR1 SEHNR, CDR2 FQNEAQ (reference sequence). V gave up 5 bases and J gave up 3 bases; unmatched junction bases: 4. The CDR3 contains 14 residues. CDR3 nucleotide sequence: TGTGCCAGCAGCCCCCGGGACAGGGGCTACGAGCAGTACTTC. Amino acids: CASSPRDRGYEQYF.

The chain links TRBV30 to TRBJ1-4; D gene uncertain. Trimming took off 3 bases at V and 8 bases at J, with 10 bases between the two ends. CDR3 length: 12 residues. Per germline, CDR1 GTSNPN and CDR2 SVGIG (reference sequence). The CDR3 region is CAWRVNREKLFF. As DNA, the CDR3 is TGTGCCTGGAGGGTCAACAGAGAAAAACTGTTTTTT.

J is TRBJ1-3 and V is TRBV29-1; D is unresolved. The V gene's germline CDR1 is SQVTM and CDR2 ANQGSEA. The CDR3 is 14 amino acids. V shed 6 bases and J shed 3 bases, with 15 bases lying between them. CDR3 residues: CSVLTGGYGNTIYF. As DNA, the CDR3 is TGCAGCGTCCTAACGGGAGGGTATGGAAACACCATATATTTT. Complete variable domain (other parts from reference TRBV29-1 and TRBJ1-3): SAVISQKPSRDICQRGTSLTIQCQVDSQVTMMFWYRQQPGQSLTLIATANQGSEATYESGFVIDKFPISRPNLTFSTLTVSNMSPEDSSIYLCSVLTGGYGNTIYFGEGSWLTVV.

This clone has a single count. The chain joins TRBV9 to TRBJ2-7; tentative D call: TRBD1 (6 bases). Trimming pared 0 bases from V and 7 bases from J, leaving 17 bases between. CDR1 is SGDLS, CDR2 YYNGEE, per germline. The CDR3 has 15 amino acids. The CDR3 here is CASSVGVGAREEQYF. As DNA, the CDR3 is TGTGCCAGCAGCGTAGGGGTGGGGGCGCGAGAAGAGCAGTACTTC.

The chain has TRBV14 and TRBJ2-3, with D maybe TRBD2 (6 bases). Germline V gene sequence: CDR1 SGHDN, CDR2 FVKESK. The CDR3 is made up of 16 amino acids. With 1 base removed from V and 0 bases from J, the gap between germline ends came to 11 bases. The CDR3 DNA reads TGTGCCAGCAGCCAAGCGGGGGTGTCTAGCACAGATACGCAGTATTTT. This gives the protein CASSQAGVSSTDTQYF.

The gene calls are TRBV10-1 and TRBJ2-5, with 9 bases that match TRBD2. The CDR3 covers 14 residues. The germline V gene encodes CDR1 WNHNN and CDR2 SYGVQD (reference sequence). With 3 bases clipped from V and 5 bases from J, the junction kept 4 bases outside the gene matches. The CDR3 DNA is TGCGCCAGCAGTGATGGGACTAGCTGGGAGACCCAGTACTTC. Residues: CASSDGTSWETQYF.

The chain has TRBV2 and TRBJ2-1, with 7 bases that match TRBD2. The length of the CDR3 is 13 residues. Per the germline V gene, CDR1 is SNHLY and CDR2 is FYNNEI. V lost 4 bases, J lost 9 bases, and 6 bases stayed unmatched. As DNA, the CDR3 is TGTGCCAGCAGTGTATTATGGGGGGGTGAGCAGTTCTTC. Protein sequence: CASSVLWGGEQFF.

The V call is TRBV25-1, the J call TRBJ1-2, with 8 bases matching TRBD1. With 6 bases clipped from V and 8 bases from J, the junction kept 11 bases outside the gene matches. The CDR3 length is 14 residues. CDR1 and CDR2 from the germline V gene are MGHDK and SYGVNS. The CDR3 region has the DNA TGTGCCAGCAGGCCCAGGACAGGGTTTCAGGGCTACACCTTC. It specifies CASRPRTGFQGYTF.

The genes are TRBV9 and TRBJ1-3; D gene unclear. This CDR3 region has 14 residues. V dropped 3 bases and J dropped 0 bases, with 7 bases sitting between them. Germline values: CDR1 SGDLS, CDR2 YYNGEE. CDR3 in DNA: TGTGCCAGCAGCGCCACAGACTCTGGAAACACCATATATTTT. Its protein product is CASSATDSGNTIYF.

This sequence joins TRBV6-1 and TRBJ1-5, with 9 bases identical to TRBD1. V lost 2 bases and J lost 4; bases outside the gene matches: 6. CDR1 is MNHNS, CDR2 SASEGT, per germline. The CDR3 has 16 residues. This CDR3 is CASSELRDRDNQPQHF. In nucleotides, the CDR3 is TGTGCCAGCAGTGAACTCCGGGACAGGGATAATCAGCCCCAGCATTTT.

The chain combines TRBV29-1 with TRBJ1-2; D remains ambiguous. Germline V gene data show CDR1 as SQVTM and CDR2 as ANQGSEA. The CDR3 runs to 13 residues. The ends were cut back, 6 bases at V and 5 bases at J, with 16 bases in the middle. The DNA for the CDR3 is TGCAGCGTGGCAGGCGGGAGTGGGTATGGCTACACCTTC. The encoded protein is CSVAGGSGYGYTF.

By share of the sample, this clone is medium-sized (0.01 to 0.1%). The limits of the CDR3 on the DNA are not certain, so only TCRdb's listed CDR3 is given. J is TRBJ2-1 and V is TRBV12-5; the table calls TRBD1, which could not be checked here. CDR1 is LGHNT, CDR2 FRNRAP, per germline. The length of the CDR3 is 16 amino acids, counting both ends. The CDR3 sequence: CASGFGEGVRDNEQFF.

This rearrangement joins TRBV6-6 to TRBJ2-5, with D perhaps TRBD1 (6 bases). The V end was cut by 6 bases, the J end by 1 base, with 12 bases between. CDR1 and CDR2 from the germline V gene are MNHNY and SVGAGI (reference sequence). CDR3 length: 14 residues. Here the CDR3 reads CASSYDRSQETQYF. CDR3 nucleotide sequence: TGTGCCAGCAGCTACGACAGGAGCCAAGAGACCCAGTACTTC.

This chain uses TRBV6-4 with TRBJ2-1, with D perhaps TRBD1 (7 bases). The CDR3 is made up of 13 amino acids. CDR1 is MRHNA, CDR2 SNTAGT, per germline. The V end was cut by 2 bases, the J end by 8 bases, with 10 bases between. CDR3 coding DNA: TGTGCCAGCAGTGACCAGGGGGGAGATGAGCAGTTCTTC. Encoded protein: CASSDQGGDEQFF.